A single sample gave rise to the 14 T cell receptor beta chains below, sequenced in a study of long-term antiretroviral therapy in people with HIV. Version v3.0 of the immunoSEQ assay was performed at survey level. Assay: immunoSEQ multiplex PCR; the TCRdb copy retains only in-frame clones and omits some. The sample includes tens of thousands of clones, 80% to 85% of them seen just once. This specimen consisted of unsorted PBMCs, obtained 2.7 to 2.8 years after starting antiretroviral therapy. The receptors derive from a man aged 25-40 years with HIV.

The V call is TRBV27, the J call TRBJ2-3; 10 nucleotides line up with TRBD2. Germline CDR1 is MNHEY and CDR2 is SMNVEV (reference sequence). The CDR3 contains 15 residues. The J segment lost 4 bases and the V segment lost 2 bases, leaving 3 bases of the junction unmatched. The CDR3 DNA reads TGTGCCAGCAGTTTAGCTAGCGGGGGAGCAGATACGCAGTATTTT. Encoded protein: CASSLASGGADTQYF.

Sample share makes this clone medium-sized (0.01 to 0.1%). Here the CDR3 reads CASSVGGRADYGYTF. Written as DNA, the CDR3 is TGTGCCAGCAGCGTAGGTGGCAGGGCGGACTATGGCTACACCTTC. The chain couples TRBV9 to TRBJ1-2, with D perhaps TRBD1 (5 bases). The ends were cut back, 0 bases at V and 3 bases at J, with 12 bases in the middle. Germline loops: CDR1 SGDLS, CDR2 YYNGEE. This CDR3 is built from 15 residues.

J is TRBJ1-2 and V is TRBV27; 8 nucleotides line up with TRBD1. Germline V gene sequence: CDR1 MNHEY, CDR2 SMNVEV (reference sequence). Trimming removed 7 bases from V and 7 bases from J; junction bases left unmatched: 8. CDR3 size: 13 residues. CDR3 region: CASTPQGGAGYTF. CDR3 sequence (DNA): TGTGCCAGCACTCCACAGGGGGGAGCTGGCTACACCTTC.

The V call is TRBV28, the J call TRBJ2-7; TRBD2 agrees at 11 bases. CDR1 MDHEN and CDR2 SYDVKM come from the germline V gene. Trimming cost V 5 bases and J 3 bases; bases outside gene matches: 6. This CDR3 contains 15 residues. This CDR3 reads CASSLTSGSLYEQYF. CDR3 nucleotides: TGTGCCAGCAGTCTTACTAGCGGGAGTCTCTACGAGCAGTACTTC.

The CDR3 nucleotides are TGTGCCTGGAGTCAGGGGGGGTATGGCTACACCTTC. Translation gives CAWSQGGYGYTF. The gene calls are TRBV30 and TRBJ1-2; 7 nucleotides match TRBD1. Germline V gene lookup returns CDR1 GTSNPN and CDR2 SVGIG (reference sequence). This CDR3 is 12 amino acids long. Losses at the gene ends were 2 bases for V and 5 bases for J; bases not matched to a gene: 2.

The rearrangement joins TRBV4-3 to TRBJ1-5, with D perhaps matching TRBD1 (5 bases). V lost 0 bases, J lost 3 bases, and 9 bases lay in between. This CDR3 region has 15 residues. Germline V gene data show CDR1 as LGHNA and CDR2 as YSLEER. CDR3 bases: TGCGCCAGCAGCCAAGAAGGGACGGCCAATCAGCCCCAGCATTTT. This encodes CASSQEGTANQPQHF.

The V and J genes are TRBV7-2 and TRBJ1-5; D possibly corresponds to TRBD1 (6 bases). Germline V gene data show CDR1 as SGHTA and CDR2 as FQGNSA. Trimming took 5 bases from V and 10 from J, leaving 15 bases between them. The CDR3 runs 13 residues. The CDR3 protein is CASSPQPGAPQHF. The CDR3 DNA is TGTGCCAGCAGCCCACAGCCAGGGGCTCCCCAGCATTTT.

V is TRBV13 and J is TRBJ1-6, with 9 bases fitting TRBD1. The CDR3 has 15 residues. V lost 2 bases, J lost 8 bases, and 4 bases stayed unmatched. CDR1 and CDR2 (germline): PRHDT, FYEKMQ (reference sequence). The chain's CDR3 is CASSLTGQGDSPLHF. CDR3 nucleotide sequence: TGTGCCAGCAGCTTAACGGGACAGGGTGATTCACCCCTCCACTTT.

V usage is TRBV5-1 and J usage is TRBJ2-3; no reliable D call. V was trimmed by 1 base and J by 6 bases, leaving 6 bases between them. The germline V gene encodes CDR1 SGHRS and CDR2 YFSETQ. The CDR3 runs 12 residues. The CDR3: CASSLNYDTQYF. CDR3 nucleotides: TGCGCCAGCAGCTTGAACTATGATACGCAGTATTTT.

The chain recombines TRBV4-3 with TRBJ1-2; TRBD1 matches 7 bases. The ends lost 5 bases at V and 4 bases at J; junction bases unmatched: 10. Germline V CDR1 and CDR2: LGHNA, YSLEER. The CDR3 runs 15 residues. The CDR3 DNA reads as TGCGCCAGCAGCGCTTTGGCAGGGGGGAGCTATGGCTACACCTTC. Protein product: CASSALAGGSYGYTF.

This chain joins TRBV5-5 and TRBJ2-5, with a tentative D call TRBD2 (6 bases). The V end was cut by 0 bases, the J end by 4 bases, with 13 bases between. This CDR3 region has 15 residues. Germline V gives CDR1 SGHKS, CDR2 YYEKEE (reference sequence). The CDR3 DNA follows: TGTGCCAGCAGCTTGGCCGGAGGGGCTTTAGAGACCCAGTACTTC. It yields the protein CASSLAGGALETQYF.

V is TRBV5-4 and J is TRBJ2-3; D is possibly TRBD2 (6 bases). The length of the CDR3 is 15 residues. V lost 2 bases, J lost 1 base, and 11 bases lay in between. The germline V gene has CDR1 SGHNT and CDR2 YYREEE (reference sequence). As DNA, the CDR3 is TGTGCCAGCAGCTTCGGGGGACGCGGCACAGATACGCAGTATTTT. Its translation is CASSFGGRGTDTQYF.

The chain's CDR3 is CASTLGQSNSEAFF. CDR3 bases: TGTGCCAGCACCCTGGGACAGAGTAACTCTGAAGCTTTCTTT. The chain joins TRBV2 to TRBJ1-1; TRBD1 aligns across 7 bases. This CDR3 has 14 amino acids. Germline V lookup: CDR1 SNHLY, CDR2 FYNNEI. With 7 bases clipped from V and 6 bases from J, the junction kept 11 bases outside the gene matches.

CDR3 amino acids: CASSSGQGGNEKLFF. Here the CDR3 DNA reads TGTGCCAGCAGTTCTGGACAGGGGGGTAATGAAAAACTGTTTTTT. This chain connects TRBV28 to TRBJ1-4, with 10 positions matching TRBD1. The CDR3 runs 15 residues. V dropped 4 bases and J dropped 4; count of bases not matched to a gene: 3. Per the germline V gene, CDR1 is MDHEN and CDR2 is SYDVKM.